This record covers a single T cell receptor (beta chain). No antigen is known for it. These data belong to a study of blood T cells in healthy people across ages. The CDR3 is 15 amino acids. Per the germline V gene, CDR1 is SGHNT and CDR2 is YENEEA. Trimming took 4 bases from V and 3 from J, leaving 13 bases between them. Each donor gave 9.5 to 10 milliliters of peripheral blood. Study outcomes and limitations: Fewer expanded clones and more diversity marked long-lived versus aged donors. Nothing was known about donor CMV status, and this possibly confounded expanded clonotype changes.

Primed by a sample-barcoded 5' primer and a J-beta primer mix, a second PCR proceeded for about 7 to 11 cycles. Every molecule of cDNA carried a tag from a template-switch adaptor with 12 random nucleotides. TCRdb called the 5' RACE reads again in MiXCR, with one record for every CDR3 protein. The top ten hold under 5% of the sample, which has roughly 1.5 million distinct CDR3 sequences, roughly two fifths seen once. Sequencing input: blood. The chain recombines TRBV11-3 with TRBJ2-1; either TRBD1 or TRBD2 may supply D (5 bases each). The sequence derives from a woman between 18 and 30 years old in good health. The CDR3 loop reads CASSSSPGLYNEQFF. In DNA, the CDR3 is TGTGCCAGCAGCTCTTCCCCGGGGCTCTACAATGAGCAGTTCTTC.